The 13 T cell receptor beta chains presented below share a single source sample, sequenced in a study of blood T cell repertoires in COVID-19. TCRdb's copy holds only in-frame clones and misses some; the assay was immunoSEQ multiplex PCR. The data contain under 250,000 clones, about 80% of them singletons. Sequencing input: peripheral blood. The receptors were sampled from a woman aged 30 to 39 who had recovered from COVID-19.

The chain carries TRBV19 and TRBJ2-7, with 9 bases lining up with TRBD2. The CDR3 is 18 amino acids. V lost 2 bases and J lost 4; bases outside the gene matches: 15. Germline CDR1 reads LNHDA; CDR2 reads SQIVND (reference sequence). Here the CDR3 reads CASSIPPKPGLAPYEQYF. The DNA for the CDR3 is TGTGCCAGTAGTATACCCCCGAAACCGGGACTAGCACCGTACGAGCAGTACTTC. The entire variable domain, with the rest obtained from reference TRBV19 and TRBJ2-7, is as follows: DGGITQSPKYLFRKEGQNVTLSCEQNLNHDAMYWYRQDPGQGLRLIYYSQIVNDFQKGDIAEGYSVSREKKESFPLTVTSAQKNPTAFYLCASSIPPKPGLAPYEQYFGPGTRLTVT.

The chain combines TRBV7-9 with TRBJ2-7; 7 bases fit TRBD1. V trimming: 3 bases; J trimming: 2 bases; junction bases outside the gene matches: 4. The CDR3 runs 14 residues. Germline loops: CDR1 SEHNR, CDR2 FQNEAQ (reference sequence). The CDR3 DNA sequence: TGTGCCAGCAGCTTTACTGACAGGGCCTACGAGCAGTACTTC. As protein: CASSFTDRAYEQYF.

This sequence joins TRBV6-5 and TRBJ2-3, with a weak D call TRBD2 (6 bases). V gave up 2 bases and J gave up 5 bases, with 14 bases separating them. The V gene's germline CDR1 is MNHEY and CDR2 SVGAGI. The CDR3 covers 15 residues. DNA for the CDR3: TGTGCCAGCAGTTACCCGCTGGAGGGCCAAGATACGCAGTATTTT. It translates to CASSYPLEGQDTQYF.

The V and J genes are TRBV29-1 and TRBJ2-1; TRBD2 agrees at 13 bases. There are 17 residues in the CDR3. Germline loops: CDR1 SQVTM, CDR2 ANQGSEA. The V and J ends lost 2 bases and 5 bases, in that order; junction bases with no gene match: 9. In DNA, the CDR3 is TGCAGCGTTGAATCGGCGACTAGCGGGAGGTCAGACAATGAGCAGTTCTTC. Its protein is CSVESATSGRSDNEQFF.

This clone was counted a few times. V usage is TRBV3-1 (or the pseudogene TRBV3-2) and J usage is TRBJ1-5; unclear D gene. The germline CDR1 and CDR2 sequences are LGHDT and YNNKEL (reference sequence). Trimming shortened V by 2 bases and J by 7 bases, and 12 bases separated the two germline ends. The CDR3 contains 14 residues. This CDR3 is CASSQWETRQPQHF. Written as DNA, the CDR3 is TGTGCCAGCAGCCAATGGGAGACTCGCCAGCCCCAGCATTTT.

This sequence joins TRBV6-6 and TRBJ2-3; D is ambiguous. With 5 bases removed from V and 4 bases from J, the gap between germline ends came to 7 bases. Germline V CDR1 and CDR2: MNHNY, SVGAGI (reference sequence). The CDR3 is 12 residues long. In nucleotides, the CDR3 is TGTGCCAGCAGTACCTACCCAGATACGCAGTATTTT. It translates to CASSTYPDTQYF.

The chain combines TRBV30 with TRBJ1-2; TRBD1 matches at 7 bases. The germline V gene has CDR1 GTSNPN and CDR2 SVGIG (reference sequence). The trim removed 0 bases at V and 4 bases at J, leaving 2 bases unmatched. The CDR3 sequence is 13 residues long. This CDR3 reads CAWSVTGVYGYTF. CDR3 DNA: TGTGCCTGGAGTGTAACAGGGGTCTATGGCTACACCTTC.

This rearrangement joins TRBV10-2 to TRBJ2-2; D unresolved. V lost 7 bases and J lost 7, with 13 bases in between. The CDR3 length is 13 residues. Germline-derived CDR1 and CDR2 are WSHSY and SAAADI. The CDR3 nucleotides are TGCGCCAGCACTTTGGCGGTCAGCGGGGAGCTGTTTTTT. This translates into CASTLAVSGELFF.

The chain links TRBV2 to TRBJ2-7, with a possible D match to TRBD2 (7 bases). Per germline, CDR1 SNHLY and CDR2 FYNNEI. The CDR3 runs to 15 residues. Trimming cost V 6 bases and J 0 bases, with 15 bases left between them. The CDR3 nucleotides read TGTGCCAGCAGCCAAGAGGGGGGGAGCTCCTACGAGCAGTACTTC. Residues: CASSQEGGSSYEQYF.

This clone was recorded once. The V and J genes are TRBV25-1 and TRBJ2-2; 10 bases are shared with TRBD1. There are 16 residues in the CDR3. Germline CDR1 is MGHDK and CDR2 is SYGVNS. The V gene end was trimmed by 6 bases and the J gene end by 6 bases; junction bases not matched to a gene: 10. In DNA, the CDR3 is TGTGCCAGCAGCCTAGCTCCCGGGACAGGGGCCGGGGAGCTGTTTTTT. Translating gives CASSLAPGTGAGELFF.

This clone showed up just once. The CDR3 spells CASSEKRQGPTNEKLFF. In DNA form, the CDR3 reads TGCGCCAGCAGTGAGAAGAGACAGGGTCCAACTAATGAAAAACTGTTTTTT. This chain links TRBV10-1 with TRBJ1-4; 7 bases map to TRBD1. CDR1 is WNHNN, CDR2 SYGVQD, per germline (reference sequence). The junction had 6 bases not matched to a gene; V was cut back by 2 bases and J by 0 bases. The CDR3 consists of 17 residues.

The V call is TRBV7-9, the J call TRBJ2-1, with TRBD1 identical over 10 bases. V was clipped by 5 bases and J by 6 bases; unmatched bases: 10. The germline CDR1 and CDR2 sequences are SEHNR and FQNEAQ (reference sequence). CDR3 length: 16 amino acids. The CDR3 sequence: CASSPGTGVWVNEQFF. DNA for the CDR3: TGTGCCAGCAGCCCCGGGACAGGGGTCTGGGTCAATGAGCAGTTCTTC.

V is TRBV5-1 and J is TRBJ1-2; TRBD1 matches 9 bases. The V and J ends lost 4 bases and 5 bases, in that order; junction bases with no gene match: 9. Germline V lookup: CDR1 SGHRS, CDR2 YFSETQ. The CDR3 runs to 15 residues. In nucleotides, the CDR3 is TGCGCCAGCAGCCCCACAGGGGACAGGGTTTATGGCTACACCTTC. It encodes CASSPTGDRVYGYTF.